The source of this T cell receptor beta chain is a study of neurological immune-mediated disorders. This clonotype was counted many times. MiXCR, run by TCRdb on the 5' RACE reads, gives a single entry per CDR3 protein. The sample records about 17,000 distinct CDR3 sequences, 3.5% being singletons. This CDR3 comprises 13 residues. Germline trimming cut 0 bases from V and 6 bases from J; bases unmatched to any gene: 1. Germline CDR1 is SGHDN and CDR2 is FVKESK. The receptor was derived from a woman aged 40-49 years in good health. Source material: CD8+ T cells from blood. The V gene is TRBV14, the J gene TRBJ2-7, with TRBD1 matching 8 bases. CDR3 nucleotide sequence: TGTGCCAGCAGCCAAGAACAGGGGGGCGAGCAGTACTTC. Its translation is CASSQEQGGEQYF. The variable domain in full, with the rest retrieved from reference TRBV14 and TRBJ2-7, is EAGVTQFPSHSVIEKGQTVTLRCDPISGHDNLYWYRRVMGKEIKFLLHFVKESKQDESGMPNNRFLAERTGGTYSTLKVQPAELEDSGVYFCASSQEQGGEQYFGPGTRLTVT.